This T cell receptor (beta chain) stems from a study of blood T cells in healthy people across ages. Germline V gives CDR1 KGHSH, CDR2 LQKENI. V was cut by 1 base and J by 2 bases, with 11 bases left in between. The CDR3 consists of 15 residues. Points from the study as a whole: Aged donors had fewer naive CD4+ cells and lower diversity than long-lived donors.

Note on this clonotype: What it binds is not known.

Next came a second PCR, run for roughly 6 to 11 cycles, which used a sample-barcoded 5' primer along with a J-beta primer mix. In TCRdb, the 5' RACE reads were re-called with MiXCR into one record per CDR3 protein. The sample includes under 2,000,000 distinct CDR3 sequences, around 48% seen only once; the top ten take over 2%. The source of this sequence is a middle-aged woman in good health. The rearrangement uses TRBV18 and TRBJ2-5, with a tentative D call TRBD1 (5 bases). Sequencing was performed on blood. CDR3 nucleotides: TGTGCCAGCTCACCACAGGGGTTCTCTCAAGAGACCCAGTACTTC. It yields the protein CASSPQGFSQETQYF.